Listed here is a single TCR beta chain. Antigen unknown. Germline trimming cut 5 bases from V and 0 bases from J; bases unmatched to any gene: 10. There are 17 residues in the CDR3. Germline V gene data show CDR1 as SEHNR and CDR2 as FQNEAQ (reference sequence). The data belong to a study of T cell responses to AZD1222 COVID-19 vaccine. Study-level background: Second-dose intervals near 4 or 12 weeks were combined. General study points: White British ancestry dominated among donors, who included more females, and clonal diversity was possibly underestimated. Spike regions recognized by vaccine-associated CD4 TCRs spanned the protein, led by 160-218 and 743-854.

Clones were sequenced by immunoSEQ multiplex PCR, and TCRdb holds only the in-frame ones, with some missing. The sample has approximately 180,000 clones, 70% to 90% seen once. Sequences were derived from peripheral blood, sampled on day 0 of AZD1222 vaccination. This clonotype was sampled from an adult in good health. The chain is built from TRBV7-9 and TRBJ1-5; 7 bases are a match to TRBD1. CDR3 sequence: CASSLVLTGISNQPQHF. The DNA for the CDR3 is TGTGCCAGCAGCCTAGTCCTGACAGGGATTAGCAATCAGCCCCAGCATTTT.